Here is one TCR beta chain with its context. As yet, its antigen is unknown. TCRdb keeps only in-frame clones here, not all; method: immunoSEQ multiplex PCR. The repertoire has about 35,000 clones, more than 85% of them found once; the top ten carry about 10%. The data stem from a study of T cells in localized non-small cell lung cancer. General study points: Only one tumor region went through sequencing, so heterogeneity may still be there. Uninvolved adjacent lung showed the highest T cell clonality, exceeding tumor. A raised T cell density in blood coincided with lengthier overall survival. The study detected a median about 50 of the top 100 tumor clones in adjacent lung.

V lost 1 base and J lost 7, with 11 bases in between. From germline, CDR1 is SGHVT and CDR2 SQSDAQ. This CDR3 is built from 14 residues. Sequenced material: peripheral blood mononuclear cells, taken before any cancer treatment. The rearrangement joins TRBV7-4 to TRBJ1-5; no definite D call. The TCR sequence derives from a female donor over 55 with stage II lung adenocarcinoma. The CDR3 spells CASSLEPGLQPQHF. The DNA for the CDR3 is TGTGCCAGCAGCTTAGAACCGGGATTGCAGCCCCAGCATTTT.